This is a list of T cell receptor beta chains from one sample in a study of T cell responses to AZD1222 COVID-19 vaccine. Only in-frame clones appear in the TCRdb table, and some are missing; sequencing was by immunoSEQ multiplex PCR. The table lists approximately 89,000 clones, just over 90% of them singletons, with less than 5.5% in the top ten. Sequences were derived from peripheral blood, sampled 28 days after the second AZD1222 dose. The source is an adult who received the AZD1222 COVID-19 vaccine. CDR3s leave out the opening cysteine and the closing phenylalanine or tryptophan. Fields, in order: V gene, D gene, J gene, CDR3 protein. D genes are given only for firm matches.

TRBV30	NA	TRBJ2-7	AWTVSYEQY
TRBV5-4	NA	TRBJ2-3	ASSHHFTDTQY
TRBV6-4	NA	TRBJ2-1	ASSDLSQGSKNEQF
TRBV19	TRBD1	TRBJ2-3	ASRGTGENTQY
TRBV5-1	NA	TRBJ2-1	ASSSRLEQF
TRBV7-2	NA	TRBJ2-7	ASTQRAGSYEQY
TRBV30	NA	TRBJ1-3	AWISGGGNTIY
TRBV5-6	NA	TRBJ1-5	ASSLARSYQPQH
TRBV27	TRBD1	TRBJ1-6	ASSPTGGNSPLH
TRBV30	TRBD1	TRBJ1-6	AWSGDSINSPLH
TRBV11-3	NA	TRBJ2-1	ASSLGGQGSDEQF
TRBV12-3/TRBV12-4	NA	TRBJ1-5	ASRREEREPQH
TRBV6-6	TRBD1	TRBJ1-5	ASSPPATGGGQPQH
TRBV5-4	TRBD1	TRBJ1-2	ASSSQNRDSQGYT
TRBV2	NA	TRBJ1-2	ADTSGTNYGYT
TRBV11-3	NA	TRBJ2-3	ASSLELAIDGGPPTQY
TRBV9	TRBD1	TRBJ1-2	ASSPRDRAGYGYT
TRBV9	NA	TRBJ1-1	ASSVDLSTEAF
TRBV5-1	NA	TRBJ1-3	ASSAPVNSGNTIY
TRBV7-7	NA	TRBJ2-5	ASSLGGNGETQY
TRBV19	TRBD1	TRBJ1-5	ANRTGGESVPQH
TRBV9	TRBD1	TRBJ1-1	ASSVARGGTEAF
TRBV9	NA	TRBJ1-6	ASSVARSSSYNSPLH
TRBV4-3	NA	TRBJ1-1	ASSRDMNTEAF
TRBV4-1	NA	TRBJ1-5	ASSQEGGAYQPQH
TRBV19	NA	TRBJ1-1	GSTAGYATEAF
TRBV30	TRBD1	TRBJ1-5	AWSRGNLGSQPQH
TRBV6-2/TRBV6-3	TRBD1	TRBJ2-5	ASSQTTGGVGKTQY
TRBV5-1	TRBD1	TRBJ1-1	ASSHLGDRGPNTEAF
TRBV6-5	NA	TRBJ1-5	ASSPWTDLNQPQH
TRBV28	TRBD1	TRBJ1-2	ASSLLQGGGYT
TRBV19	TRBD1	TRBJ1-5	ASSLGQGGSRGNQPQH
TRBV19	TRBD1	TRBJ2-7	ASSIFDRASYEQY
TRBV3-1/TRBV3-2	NA	TRBJ1-2	ASSQEGGRYT
TRBV25-1	NA	TRBJ1-4	ASSELGSGEKLF
TRBV3-1/TRBV3-2	TRBD2	TRBJ2-2	ASSQIAYRLARNTGELF
TRBV18	NA	TRBJ2-3	ASSPKQGQDTQY
TRBV25-1	NA	TRBJ1-1	ASRVGGTEAF
TRBV3-1/TRBV3-2	NA	TRBJ1-5	ASSQDRQALWPQH
TRBV6-5	TRBD2	TRBJ2-3	ASRGDTDTQY
TRBV28	NA	TRBJ1-3	ASIFSSGGLSGNTIY
TRBV29-1	TRBD1	TRBJ2-7	SVEGEQTGGLYEQY
TRBV9	NA	TRBJ2-3	ASRGLGADTQY